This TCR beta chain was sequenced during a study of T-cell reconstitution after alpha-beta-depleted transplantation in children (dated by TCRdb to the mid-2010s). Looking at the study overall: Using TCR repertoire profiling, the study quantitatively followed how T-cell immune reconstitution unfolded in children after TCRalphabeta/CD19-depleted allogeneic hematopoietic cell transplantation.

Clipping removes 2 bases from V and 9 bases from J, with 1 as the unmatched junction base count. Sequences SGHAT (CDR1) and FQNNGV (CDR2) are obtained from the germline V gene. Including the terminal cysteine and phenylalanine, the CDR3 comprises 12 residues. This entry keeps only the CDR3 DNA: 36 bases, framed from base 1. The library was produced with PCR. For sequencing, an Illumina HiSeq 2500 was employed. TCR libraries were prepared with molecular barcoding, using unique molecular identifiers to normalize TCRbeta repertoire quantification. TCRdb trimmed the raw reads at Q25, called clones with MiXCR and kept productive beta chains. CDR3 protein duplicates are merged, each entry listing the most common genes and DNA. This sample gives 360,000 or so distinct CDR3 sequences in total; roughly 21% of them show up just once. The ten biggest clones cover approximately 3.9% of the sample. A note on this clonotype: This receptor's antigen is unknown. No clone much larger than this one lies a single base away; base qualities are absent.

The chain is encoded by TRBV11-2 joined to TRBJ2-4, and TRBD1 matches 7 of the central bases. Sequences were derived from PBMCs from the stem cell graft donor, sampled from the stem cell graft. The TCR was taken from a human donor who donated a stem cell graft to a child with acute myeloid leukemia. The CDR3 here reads CASSLTGAIQYF. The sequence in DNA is TGTGCCAGCAGCTTAACAGGGGCCATTCAGTACTTC.